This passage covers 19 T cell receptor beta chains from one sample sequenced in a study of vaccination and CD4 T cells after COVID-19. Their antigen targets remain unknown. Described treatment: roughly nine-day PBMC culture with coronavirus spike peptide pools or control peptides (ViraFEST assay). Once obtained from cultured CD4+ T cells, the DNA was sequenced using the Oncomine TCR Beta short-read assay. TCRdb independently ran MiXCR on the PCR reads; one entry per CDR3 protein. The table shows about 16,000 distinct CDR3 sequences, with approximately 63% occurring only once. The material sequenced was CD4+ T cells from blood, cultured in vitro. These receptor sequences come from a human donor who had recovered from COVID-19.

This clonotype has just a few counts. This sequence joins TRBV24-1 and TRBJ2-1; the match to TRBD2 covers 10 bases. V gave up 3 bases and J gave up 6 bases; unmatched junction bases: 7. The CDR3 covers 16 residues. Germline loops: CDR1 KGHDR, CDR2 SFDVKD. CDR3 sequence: CATSDPTSGYSNEQFF. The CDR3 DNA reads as TGTGCCACCAGTGATCCGACTAGCGGGTACTCCAATGAGCAGTTCTTC.

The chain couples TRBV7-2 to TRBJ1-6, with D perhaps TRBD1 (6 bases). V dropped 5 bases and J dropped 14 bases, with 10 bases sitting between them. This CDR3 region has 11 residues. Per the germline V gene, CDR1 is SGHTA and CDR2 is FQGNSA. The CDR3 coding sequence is TGTGCCAGCAGCCCGGACAGCACCCTCCACTTT. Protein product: CASSPDSTLHF.

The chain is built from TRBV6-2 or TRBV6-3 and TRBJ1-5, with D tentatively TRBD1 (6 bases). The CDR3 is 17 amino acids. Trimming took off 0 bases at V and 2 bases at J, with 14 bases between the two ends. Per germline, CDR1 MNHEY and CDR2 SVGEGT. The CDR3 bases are TGTGCCAGCAGTTACTCGAAAGGGGGTGTTGGCAATCAGCCCCAGCATTTT. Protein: CASSYSKGGVGNQPQHF.

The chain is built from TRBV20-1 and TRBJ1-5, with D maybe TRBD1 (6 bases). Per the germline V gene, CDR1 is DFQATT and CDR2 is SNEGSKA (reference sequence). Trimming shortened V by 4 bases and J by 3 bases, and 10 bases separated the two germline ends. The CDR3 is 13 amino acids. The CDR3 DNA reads TGCAGTGCTATGGACAGTGTCAATCAGCCCCAGCATTTT. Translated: CSAMDSVNQPQHF.

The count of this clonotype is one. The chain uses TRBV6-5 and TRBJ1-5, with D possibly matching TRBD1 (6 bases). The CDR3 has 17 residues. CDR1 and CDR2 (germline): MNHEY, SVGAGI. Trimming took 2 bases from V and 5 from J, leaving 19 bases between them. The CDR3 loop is CASSYRTGQLQYQPQHF. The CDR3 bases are TGTGCCAGCAGTTACCGTACGGGACAACTCCAATATCAGCCCCAGCATTTT.

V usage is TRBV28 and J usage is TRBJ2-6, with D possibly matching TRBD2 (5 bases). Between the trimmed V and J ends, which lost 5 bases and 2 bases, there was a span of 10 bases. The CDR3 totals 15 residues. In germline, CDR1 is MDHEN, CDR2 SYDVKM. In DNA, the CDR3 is TGTGCCAGCAGTGAAACTAGTCCTGGGGCCAACGTCCTGACTTTC. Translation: CASSETSPGANVLTF.

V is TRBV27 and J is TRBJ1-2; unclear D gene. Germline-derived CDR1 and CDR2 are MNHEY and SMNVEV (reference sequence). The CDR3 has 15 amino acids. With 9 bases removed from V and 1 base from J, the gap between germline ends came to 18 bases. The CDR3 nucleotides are TGTGCCAGTGGCTCACTACGGAGTTTTAACTATGGCTACACCTTC. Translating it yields CASGSLRSFNYGYTF.

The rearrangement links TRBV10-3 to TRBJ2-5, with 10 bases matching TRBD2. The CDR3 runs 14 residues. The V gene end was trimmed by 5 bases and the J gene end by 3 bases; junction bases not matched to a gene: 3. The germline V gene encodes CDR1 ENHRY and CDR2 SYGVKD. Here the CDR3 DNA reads TGTGCCATCAGTCTAGCGGGAGAGGAAGAGACCCAGTACTTC. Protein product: CAISLAGEEETQYF.

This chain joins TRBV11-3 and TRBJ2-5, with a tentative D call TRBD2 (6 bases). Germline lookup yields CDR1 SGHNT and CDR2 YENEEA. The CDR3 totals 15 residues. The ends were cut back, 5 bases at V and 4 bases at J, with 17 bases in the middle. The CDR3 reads CASSPSARGSETQYF. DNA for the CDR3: TGTGCCAGCAGCCCCTCCGCGCGGGGCTCAGAGACCCAGTACTTC.

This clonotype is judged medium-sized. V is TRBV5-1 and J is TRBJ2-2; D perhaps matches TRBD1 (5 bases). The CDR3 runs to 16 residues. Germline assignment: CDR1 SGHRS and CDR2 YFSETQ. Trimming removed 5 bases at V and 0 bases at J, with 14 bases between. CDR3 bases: TGCGCCAGCAGTAAGGGGCGCAACGCGAACACCGGGGAGCTGTTTTTT. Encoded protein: CASSKGRNANTGELFF.

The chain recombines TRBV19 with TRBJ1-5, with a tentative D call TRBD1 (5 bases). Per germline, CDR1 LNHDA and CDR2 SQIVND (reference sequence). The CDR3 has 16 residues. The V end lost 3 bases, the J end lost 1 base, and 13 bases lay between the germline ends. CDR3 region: CASSISSDTSNQPQHF. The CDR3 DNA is TGTGCCAGTAGTATCTCTTCGGACACAAGCAATCAGCCCCAGCATTTT.

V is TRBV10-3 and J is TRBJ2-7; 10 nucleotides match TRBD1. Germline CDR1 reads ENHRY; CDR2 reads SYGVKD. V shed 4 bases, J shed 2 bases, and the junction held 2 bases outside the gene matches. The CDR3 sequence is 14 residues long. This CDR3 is CAISVDRGAYEQYF. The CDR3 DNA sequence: TGTGCCATCAGTGTGGACAGGGGGGCCTACGAGCAGTACTTC.

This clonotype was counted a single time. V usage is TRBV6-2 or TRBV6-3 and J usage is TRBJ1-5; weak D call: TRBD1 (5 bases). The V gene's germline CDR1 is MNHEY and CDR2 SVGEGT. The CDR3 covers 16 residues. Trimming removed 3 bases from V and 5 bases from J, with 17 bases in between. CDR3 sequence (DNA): TGTGCCAGCAGTTATATTGGGGACGTACGGGATCAGCCCCAGCATTTT. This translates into CASSYIGDVRDQPQHF.

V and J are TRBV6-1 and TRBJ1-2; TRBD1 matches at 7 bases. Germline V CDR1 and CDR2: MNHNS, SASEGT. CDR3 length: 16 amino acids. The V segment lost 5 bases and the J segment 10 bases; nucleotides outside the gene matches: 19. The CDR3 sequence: CASSRRSTGTISDYTF. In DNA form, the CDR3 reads TGTGCCAGCAGTCGCCGATCGACAGGGACTATTTCGGACTACACCTTC.

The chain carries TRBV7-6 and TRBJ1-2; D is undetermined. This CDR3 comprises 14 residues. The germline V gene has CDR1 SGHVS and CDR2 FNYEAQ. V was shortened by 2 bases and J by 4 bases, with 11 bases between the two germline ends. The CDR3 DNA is TGTGCCAGCAGCTTAAGCCCAGAGTCCTATGGCTACACCTTC. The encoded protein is CASSLSPESYGYTF.

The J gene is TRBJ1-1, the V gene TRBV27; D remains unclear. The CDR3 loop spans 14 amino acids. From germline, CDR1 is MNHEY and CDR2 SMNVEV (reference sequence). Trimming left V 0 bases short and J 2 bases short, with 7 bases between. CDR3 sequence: CASSLSAVNTEAFF. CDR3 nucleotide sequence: TGTGCCAGCAGTTTATCGGCGGTCAACACTGAAGCTTTCTTT.

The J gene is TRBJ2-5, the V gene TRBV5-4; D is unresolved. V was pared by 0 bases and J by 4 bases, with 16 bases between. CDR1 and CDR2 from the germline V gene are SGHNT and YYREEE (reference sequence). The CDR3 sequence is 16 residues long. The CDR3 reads CASSLDAGSLRETQYF. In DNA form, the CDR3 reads TGTGCCAGCAGCTTGGACGCCGGTAGTTTAAGAGAGACCCAGTACTTC.

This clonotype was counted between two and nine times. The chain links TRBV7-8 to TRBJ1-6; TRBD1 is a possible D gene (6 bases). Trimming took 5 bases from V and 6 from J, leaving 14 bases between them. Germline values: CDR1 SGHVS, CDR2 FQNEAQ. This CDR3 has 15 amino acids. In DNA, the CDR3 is TGTGCCAGCAGCCCGGGGGGGGCAGCTAATTCACCCCTCCACTTT. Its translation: CASSPGGAANSPLHF.

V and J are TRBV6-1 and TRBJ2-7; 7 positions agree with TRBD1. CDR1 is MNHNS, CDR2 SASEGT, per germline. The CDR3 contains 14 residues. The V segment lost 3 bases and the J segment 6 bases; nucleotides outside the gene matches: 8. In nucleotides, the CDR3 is TGTGCCAGCAGTGACCGACAGGGAACGTCCGAGCAGTACTTC. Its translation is CASSDRQGTSEQYF.